The entry that follows covers one T cell receptor beta chain sequence. Its antigen is still unknown. TCRdb reprocessed the 5' RACE reads via MiXCR and lists one record per CDR3 protein. Here the sample spans around 670,000 distinct CDR3 sequences, 5.5% to 6.5% being singletons. The sample originates from a study of identical twins. V was trimmed by 8 bases and J by 2 bases, leaving 10 bases between them. The germline V gene encodes CDR1 LGHNT and CDR2 FRNRAP. The CDR3 covers 13 residues. Overall study findings and caveats: Rather than following the same donors, the conclusions depended on cross-sectional statistical analysis. For cord blood, abundant beta clonotypes had fewer insertions, unlike memory repertoires, which showed none.

The chain recombines TRBV12-5 with TRBJ1-3; D uncertain. The source material was naive T cells sorted from blood. This TCR derives from a man aged 18 to 35 in good health. This CDR3 reads CASNPGTGNTIYF. The CDR3 DNA reads as TGTGCTAGTAATCCGGGGACTGGAAACACCATATATTTT. The full variable domain, its missing parts supplied by reference TRBV12-5 and TRBJ1-3, is DARVTQTPRHKVTEMGQEVTMRCQPILGHNTVFWYRQTMMQGLELLAYFRNRAPLDDSGMPKDRFSAEMPDATLATLKIQPSEPRDSAVYFCASNPGTGNTIYFGEGSWLTVV.